This T cell receptor (beta chain) was captured in a study of tumor-infiltrating lymphocytes in localized non-small cell lung cancer. Produced via immunoSEQ multiplex PCR; TCRdb's table is partial and in-frame only. This sample has approximately 15,000 clones, with about 65% found just once. This clone was seen only a few times. V lost 6 bases and J lost 2, with 5 bases in between. There are 13 residues in the CDR3. Germline V CDR1 and CDR2: MNHEY, SVGAGI. Specimen: lung tumor tissue. This clonotype originated in a human donor with non-small cell lung cancer. The V call is TRBV6-5, the J call TRBJ2-6, with D hard to call. CDR3 DNA sequence: TGTGCCAGCAGGAGAACTGGGGCCAACGTCCTGACTTTC. Amino acids: CASRRTGANVLTF.